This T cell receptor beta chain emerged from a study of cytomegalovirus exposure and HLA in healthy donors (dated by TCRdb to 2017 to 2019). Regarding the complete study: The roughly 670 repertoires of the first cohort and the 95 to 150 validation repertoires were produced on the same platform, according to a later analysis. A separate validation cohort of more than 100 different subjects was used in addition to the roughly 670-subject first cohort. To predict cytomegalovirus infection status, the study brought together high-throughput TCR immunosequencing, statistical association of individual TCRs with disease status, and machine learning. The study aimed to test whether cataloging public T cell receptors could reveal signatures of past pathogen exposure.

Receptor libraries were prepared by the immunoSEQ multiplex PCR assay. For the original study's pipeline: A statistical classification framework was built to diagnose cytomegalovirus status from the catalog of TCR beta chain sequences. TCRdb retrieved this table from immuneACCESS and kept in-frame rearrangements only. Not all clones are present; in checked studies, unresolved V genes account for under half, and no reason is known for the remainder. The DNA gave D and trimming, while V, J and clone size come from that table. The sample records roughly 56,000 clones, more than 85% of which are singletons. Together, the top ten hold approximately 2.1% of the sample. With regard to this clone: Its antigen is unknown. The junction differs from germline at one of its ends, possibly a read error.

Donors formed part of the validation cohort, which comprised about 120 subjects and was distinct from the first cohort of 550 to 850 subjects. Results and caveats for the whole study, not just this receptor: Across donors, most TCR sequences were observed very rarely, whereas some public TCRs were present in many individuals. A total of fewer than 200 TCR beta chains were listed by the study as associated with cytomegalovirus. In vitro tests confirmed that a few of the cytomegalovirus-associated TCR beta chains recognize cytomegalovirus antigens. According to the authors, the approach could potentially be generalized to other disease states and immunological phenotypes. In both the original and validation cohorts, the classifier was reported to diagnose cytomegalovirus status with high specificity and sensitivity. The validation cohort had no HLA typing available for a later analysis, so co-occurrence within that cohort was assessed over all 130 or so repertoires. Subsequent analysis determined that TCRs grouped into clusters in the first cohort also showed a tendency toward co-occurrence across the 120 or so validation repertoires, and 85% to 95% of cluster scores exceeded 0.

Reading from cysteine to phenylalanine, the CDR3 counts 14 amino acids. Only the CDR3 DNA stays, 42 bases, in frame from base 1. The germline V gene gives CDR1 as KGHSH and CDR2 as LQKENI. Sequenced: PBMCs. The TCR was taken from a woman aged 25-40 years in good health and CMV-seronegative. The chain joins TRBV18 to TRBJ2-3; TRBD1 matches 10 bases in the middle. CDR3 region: CASSPGTGDWDYRF. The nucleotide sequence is TGTGCCAGCTCTCCCGGGACAGGGGACTGGGACTATCGTTTT.